A selection of T cell receptor beta chains follows, all from one sample in a study of blood T cell repertoires in COVID-19. Generated by immunoSEQ multiplex PCR, the TCRdb table keeps only in-frame clones and is missing some. The sample comprises roughly 77,000 clones, 75% to 85% of which are singletons, and around 5.2% rests with the top ten. The sequenced material came from peripheral blood. The receptor set was obtained from a woman between 65 and 79 years old with acute or convalescent COVID-19. Both conserved end residues are part of each CDR3. Each record gives: clone size, V gene, D gene, J gene, CDR3 protein, CDR3 DNA. D genes are given only for firm matches. Clone size is given for some rows only: seen once, a few or many times, or a class if the clone is expanded.

-	TRBV6-2/TRBV6-3	-	TRBJ1-1	CASSYGGQNTEAFF	TGTGCCAGCAGTTACGGAGGTCAGAACACTGAAGCTTTCTTT
-	TRBV19	TRBD1	TRBJ1-4	CASSIMGQGEEKLFF	TGTGCCAGTAGTATTATGGGACAGGGTGAAGAAAAACTGTTTTTT
-	TRBV3-1/TRBV3-2	TRBD2	TRBJ2-1	CASSQGSGGGFNEQFF	TGTGCCAGCAGCCAAGGGAGCGGGGGGGGCTTTAATGAGCAGTTCTTC
once	TRBV2	TRBD1	TRBJ1-1	CASRAEGQLNTEAFF	TGTGCCAGCAGGGCAGAGGGACAGCTGAACACTGAAGCTTTCTTT
-	TRBV19	-	TRBJ1-5	CASSGGTDSNQPQHF	TGTGCCAGTAGTGGGGGCACGGATAGCAATCAGCCCCAGCATTTT
few	TRBV21-1	-	TRBJ1-1	CASSKTDRGRCTEAFF	TGTGCCAGCAGCAAAACGGACAGGGGGCGATGCACTGAAGCTTTCTTT
once	TRBV27	TRBD1	TRBJ2-5	CASSSDRGRGETQYF	TGTGCCAGCAGTTCTGACAGGGGGCGCGGAGAGACCCAGTACTTC
once	TRBV4-3	-	TRBJ2-3	CASASAGSSTDTQYF	TGCGCCAGCGCTAGTGCCGGATCTAGCACAGATACGCAGTATTTT
-	TRBV5-1	-	TRBJ2-5	CASSRGARETQYF	TGCGCCAGCAGCCGGGGGGCGAGAGAGACCCAGTACTTC
-	TRBV5-6	-	TRBJ1-5	CASSLYGNSNQPQHF	TGTGCCAGCAGCTTGTACGGGAATAGCAATCAGCCCCAGCATTTT
-	TRBV6-6	-	TRBJ2-2	CASSYARGNTGELFF	TGTGCCAGCAGTTACGCCCGGGGGAACACCGGGGAGCTGTTTTTT
once	TRBV6-2/TRBV6-3	-	TRBJ1-5	CASSFFGGRNQPQHF	TGTGCCAGCAGTTTTTTCGGGGGAAGAAATCAGCCCCAGCATTTT
once	TRBV7-6	-	TRBJ2-1	CASSLQGGSYNEQFF	TGTGCCAGCAGCTTACAGGGTGGCTCCTACAATGAGCAGTTCTTC
once	TRBV5-1	-	TRBJ1-1	CASSPLRTESNTEAFF	TGCGCCAGCAGCCCATTACGGACAGAGTCGAACACTGAAGCTTTCTTT
-	TRBV4-3	TRBD2	TRBJ2-2	CASSETSGGDTGELFF	TGCGCCAGCAGCGAGACTAGCGGGGGGGACACCGGGGAGCTGTTTTTT
-	TRBV4-3	-	TRBJ1-5	CASSQDVGGQPQHF	TGCGCCAGCAGCCAAGATGTTGGCGGTCAGCCCCAGCATTTT
-	TRBV24-1	TRBD1	TRBJ2-5	CATSPDEGAGETQYF	TGTGCCACCAGCCCGGATGAGGGGGCGGGAGAGACCCAGTACTTC
-	TRBV13	TRBD1	TRBJ2-3	CASSLGQGTDTQYF	TGTGCCAGCAGCTTGGGACAGGGCACAGATACGCAGTATTTT
few	TRBV11-3	TRBD2	TRBJ2-1	CASSTWLAGGYNEQFF	TGTGCCAGCAGCACCTGGTTAGCGGGGGGTTACAATGAGCAGTTCTTC
-	TRBV27	TRBD2	TRBJ2-3	CASLQHGALAGGSTDTQYF	TGTGCCTCCTTACAACATGGGGCATTAGCGGGGGGGAGCACAGATACGCAGTATTTT
-	TRBV7-6	TRBD1	TRBJ2-7	CASSLGRMGDRRTYEQYF	TGTGCCAGCAGCTTAGGTCGGATGGGGGACAGGAGGACCTACGAGCAGTACTTC
-	TRBV5-1	TRBD2	TRBJ2-1	CASSAGGFNEQFF	TGCGCCAGCAGCGCCGGGGGGTTCAATGAGCAGTTCTTC
-	TRBV7-8	-	TRBJ1-4	CASSSGPSGREKLFF	TGTGCCAGCAGCTCGGGACCGTCAGGGAGGGAAAAACTGTTTTTT